The text below deals with one T cell receptor (beta chain). Its specificity is not known. The sample belongs to a study of T cell repertoires in cytomegalovirus infection. Study summary: HLA-C-restricted CMV epitopes, recently identified, and well-studied HLA-B-restricted ones were used by the study.

TCRdb processed the reads anew with MiXCR; each CDR3 protein has one entry. This sample has 830,000 or so distinct CDR3 sequences, with 30% to 35% found just once. Regarding the study as a whole: Identification of carriers of CMV plus the relevant HLA was performed using cumulative public TCR beta family frequency.

CDR3 length: 13 amino acids. The ends lost 6 bases at V and 7 bases at J; junction bases unmatched: 6. Germline-derived CDR1 and CDR2 are LNHDA and SQIVND (reference sequence). The sequence was obtained from a human donor in good health (CMV status not recorded). Some clones in this sample may be carry-over from other donors' samples. The V call is TRBV19, the J call TRBJ1-2; 9 bases are a match to TRBD1. The sequencing here drew on cultured CD8+ T cells from PBMCs, taken from culture after CMV antigen stimulation. The DNA of the CDR3 is TGTGCCAGTAGCCGGGGGGGACAGGGTGGCTACACCTTC. Amino acids: CASSRGGQGGYTF.